This T cell receptor beta chain was profiled in a study of blood T cell repertoires in COVID-19. The V and J ends lost 8 bases and 5 bases respectively, with 22 bases between them. This CDR3 contains 16 residues. CDR1 and CDR2 (germline): LNHDA, SQIVND (reference sequence). Some clones are missing from TCRdb's copy, which holds only in-frame ones; the method was immunoSEQ multiplex PCR. The sample includes about 370,000 clones, almost 90% of them seen just once. The sample was peripheral blood. The chain joins TRBV19 to TRBJ1-5; D is perhaps TRBD1 (5 bases). This TCR was recovered from a man aged 18 to 30 with active or convalescent COVID-19. This CDR3 reads CASGYNRGGLDQPQHF. The CDR3 DNA is TGTGCCAGTGGTTATAATCGGGGGGGATTGGATCAGCCCCAGCATTTT.